The present entry profiles one TCR beta chain with its context. No antigen is known for it. This sample was taken from a study of circulating and synovial CD4+ cells in juvenile arthritis. Notes on the study in general: The pathogenic-like versus bulk T cell difference escaped Vbeta family analysis. Compared with bulk blood, circulating pathogenic-like lymphocytes shared substantially more CDR3 sequences with synovial T cells.

V was clipped by 4 bases and J by 7 bases; unmatched bases: 6. This CDR3 has 16 residues. Germline V gene lookup returns CDR1 KGHSH and CDR2 LQKENI. This table comes from immunoSEQ multiplex PCR, and its TCRdb copy is limited to in-frame clones, with some not included. This repertoire shows tens of thousands of clones, roughly 96% found once; its top ten account for roughly 0.15%. The sequencing sample was made of CD4+ T cells from blood. The rearrangement uses TRBV18 and TRBJ2-3; 15 nucleotides align to TRBD2. This receptor was taken from a human donor with juvenile idiopathic arthritis. The CDR3 here is CASSLGTSGGHHTQYF. The DNA for the CDR3 is TGTGCCAGCTCACTTGGGACTAGCGGGGGGCATCATACGCAGTATTTT.